This TCR beta chain was recorded in a study of T cell clones after liver transplantation. The length of the CDR3 is 15 residues. J lost 4 bases, V lost 9 bases, and 13 bases had no gene match. Germline V gene data show CDR1 as MDHEN and CDR2 as SYDVKM. TCRdb's copy holds only in-frame clones and misses some; the assay was immunoSEQ multiplex PCR. Altogether 75,000 to 85,000 clones are present, approximately 87% being singletons, with the ten largest covering over 2.5%. The sequenced sample was CD4+ T cells from blood, obtained at the 22-month timepoint. The sequence was collected from a human patient who received a liver transplant. Some T cells may be provided by the graft donor. The rearrangement joins TRBV28 to TRBJ1-1; TRBD1 matches 8 bases. CDR3 amino acids: CASRQGQKGSTEAFF. DNA of the CDR3: TGTGCCAGTCGACAGGGGCAGAAGGGGAGCACTGAAGCTTTCTTT.